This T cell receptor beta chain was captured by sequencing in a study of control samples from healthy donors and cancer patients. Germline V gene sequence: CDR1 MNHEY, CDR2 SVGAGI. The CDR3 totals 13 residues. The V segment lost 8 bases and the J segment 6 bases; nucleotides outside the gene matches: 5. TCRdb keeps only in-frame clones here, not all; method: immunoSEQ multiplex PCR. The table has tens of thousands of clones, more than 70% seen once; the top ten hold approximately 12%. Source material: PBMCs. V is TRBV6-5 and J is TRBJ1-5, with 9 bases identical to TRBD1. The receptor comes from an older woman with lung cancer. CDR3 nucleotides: TGTGCCAGCCGACAGGGGGAATTTCAGCCCCAGCATTTT. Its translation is CASRQGEFQPQHF.